These T cell receptor beta chains were read from a single sample in a study of CD8 T cells in Susac syndrome. TCRdb called the immunoSEQ multiplex PCR reads again in MiXCR, with one record for every CDR3 protein. The sample contains about 240,000 distinct CDR3 sequences, around 96% of which appear only once. What was sequenced was CD4+ T cells from PBMCs. The receptors shown here come from a human donor with Susac syndrome. Both conserved end residues are part of each CDR3.

V gene	J gene	CDR3 length	CDR3 protein
TRBV6-5	TRBJ2-7	12	CASTELGGEQYF
TRBV28	TRBJ1-5	15	CASSPSGQGDQPQHF
TRBV4-2	TRBJ2-3	16	CASSQEGGISTDTQYF
TRBV12-3/TRBV12-4	TRBJ1-1	14	CASSDGGLNTEAFF
TRBV19	TRBJ2-7	14	CASNPGQGEYEQYF
TRBV5-6	TRBJ1-2	15	CASSWGRQLHYGYTF
TRBV28	TRBJ2-7	12	CASSLVSGFGYF
TRBV7-9	TRBJ2-7	14	CASAIVAGGDEQYF
TRBV12-3/TRBV12-4	TRBJ2-3	14	CASSLGLAWDTQYF
TRBV14	TRBJ2-5	11	CASSQSATQYF
TRBV28	TRBJ1-1	12	CASRGTGGEAFF
TRBV7-9	TRBJ2-5	15	CASSRYPPRVETQYF
TRBV2	TRBJ1-5	13	CASRTWGNQPQHF
TRBV29-1	TRBJ2-4	14	CSVGTRLAKNIQYF
TRBV30	TRBJ1-2	13	CAWSPGDNYGYTF
TRBV5-1	TRBJ1-3	15	CASSLTGASGNTIYF
TRBV20-1	TRBJ1-2	11	CSALDSYGYTF
TRBV3-1	TRBJ2-7	13	CASSQARFHEQYF
TRBV20-1	TRBJ1-4	16	CSARPNNRGLNEKLFF
TRBV12-3/TRBV12-4	TRBJ1-4	14	CASSLTGVREKLFF
TRBV20-1	TRBJ2-5	13	CSHVIAGGGTQYF
TRBV6-2/TRBV6-3	TRBJ2-7	14	CASSPYRSGYEQYF
TRBV6-5	TRBJ2-7	14	CASSYSSGTYEQYF
TRBV29-1	TRBJ1-2	15	CSVATVGPPNYGYTF
TRBV11-1	TRBJ2-5	15	CASIQSPQGGKTQYF
TRBV29-1	TRBJ2-1	17	CSVVTSGRAGVDNEQFF
TRBV12-3/TRBV12-4	TRBJ1-2	14	CASSPGTAYYGYTF
TRBV7-9	TRBJ2-3	12	CASTISTDTQYF
TRBV7-2	TRBJ2-3	15	CASSLGRYRTDTQYF
TRBV18	TRBJ1-1	14	CASSPSRGPTEAFF
TRBV4-2	TRBJ2-6	20	CASSQEGASGDISGANVLTF
TRBV27	TRBJ2-7	14	CASRREGGIYEQYF